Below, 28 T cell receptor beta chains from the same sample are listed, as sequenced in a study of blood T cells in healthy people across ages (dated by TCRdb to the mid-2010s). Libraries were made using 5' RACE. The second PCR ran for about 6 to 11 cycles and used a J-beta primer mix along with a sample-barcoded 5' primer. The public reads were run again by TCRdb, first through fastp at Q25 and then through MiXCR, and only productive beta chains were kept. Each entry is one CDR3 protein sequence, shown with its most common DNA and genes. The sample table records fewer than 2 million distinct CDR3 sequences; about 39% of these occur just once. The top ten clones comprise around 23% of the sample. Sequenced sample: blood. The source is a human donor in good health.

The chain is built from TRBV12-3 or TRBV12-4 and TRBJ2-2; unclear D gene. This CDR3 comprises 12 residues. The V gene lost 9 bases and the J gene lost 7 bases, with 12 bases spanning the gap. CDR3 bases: TGTGCCAGGAGTCTTGTGAACGGGGAGCTGTTTTTT. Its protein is CARSLVNGELFF.

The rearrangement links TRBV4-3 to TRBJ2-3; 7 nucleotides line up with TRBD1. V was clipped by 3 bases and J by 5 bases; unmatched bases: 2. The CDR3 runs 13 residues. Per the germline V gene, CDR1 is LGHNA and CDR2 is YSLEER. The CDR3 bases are TGCGCCAGCAGCCAGCAGGGGGAAGATACGCAGTATTTT. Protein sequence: CASSQQGEDTQYF.

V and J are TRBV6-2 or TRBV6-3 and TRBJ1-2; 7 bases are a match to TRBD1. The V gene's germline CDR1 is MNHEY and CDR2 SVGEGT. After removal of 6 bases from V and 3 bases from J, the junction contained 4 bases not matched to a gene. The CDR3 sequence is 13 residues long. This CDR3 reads CASRDRSHYGYTF. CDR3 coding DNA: TGTGCCAGCAGGGACAGGAGTCACTATGGCTACACCTTC.

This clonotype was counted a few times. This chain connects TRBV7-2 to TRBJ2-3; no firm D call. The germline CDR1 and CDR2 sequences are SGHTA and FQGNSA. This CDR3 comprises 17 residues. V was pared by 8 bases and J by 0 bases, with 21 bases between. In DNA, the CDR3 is TGTGCCAGCCGGCTTAGGTCTTCCTATTGGAGCACAGATACGCAGTATTTT. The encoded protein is CASRLRSSYWSTDTQYF.

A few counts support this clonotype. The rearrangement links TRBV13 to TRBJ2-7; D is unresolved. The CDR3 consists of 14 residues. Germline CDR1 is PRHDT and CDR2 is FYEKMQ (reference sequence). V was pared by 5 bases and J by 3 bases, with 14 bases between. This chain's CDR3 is CASSGLGEFYEQYF. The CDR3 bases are TGTGCCAGCAGCGGTTTGGGCGAATTCTACGAGCAGTACTTC. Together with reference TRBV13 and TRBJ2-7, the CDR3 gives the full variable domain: AAGVIQSPRHLIKEKRETATLKCYPIPRHDTVYWYQQGPGQDPQFLISFYEKMQSDKGSIPDRFSAQQFSDYHSELNMSSLELGDSALYFCASSGLGEFYEQYFGPGTRLTVT.

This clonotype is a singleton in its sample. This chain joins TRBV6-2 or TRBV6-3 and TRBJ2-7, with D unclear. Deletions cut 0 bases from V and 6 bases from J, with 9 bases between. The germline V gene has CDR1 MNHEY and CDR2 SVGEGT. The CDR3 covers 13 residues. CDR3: CASSYSAWGEQYF. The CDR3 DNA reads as TGTGCCAGCAGTTACTCCGCCTGGGGCGAGCAGTACTTC.

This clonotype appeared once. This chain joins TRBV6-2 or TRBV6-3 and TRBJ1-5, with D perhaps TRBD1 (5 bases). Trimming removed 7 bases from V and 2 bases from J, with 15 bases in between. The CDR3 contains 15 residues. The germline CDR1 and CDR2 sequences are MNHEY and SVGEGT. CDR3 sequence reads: CASNWGPGGNQPQHF. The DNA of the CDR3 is TGTGCCAGCAATTGGGGCCCTGGGGGCAATCAGCCCCAGCATTTT.

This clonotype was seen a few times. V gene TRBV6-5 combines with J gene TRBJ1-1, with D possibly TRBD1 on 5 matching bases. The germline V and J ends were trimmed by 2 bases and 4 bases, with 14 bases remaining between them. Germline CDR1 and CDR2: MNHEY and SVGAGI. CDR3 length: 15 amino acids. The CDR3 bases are TGTGCCAGCAGTTACATTCAAGGGGTGGCCACTGAAGCTTTCTTT. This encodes CASSYIQGVATEAFF.

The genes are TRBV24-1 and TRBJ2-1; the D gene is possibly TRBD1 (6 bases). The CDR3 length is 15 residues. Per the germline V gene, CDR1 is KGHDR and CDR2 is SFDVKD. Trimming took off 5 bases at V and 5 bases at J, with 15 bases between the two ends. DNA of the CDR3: TGTGCCACCAGTGGGGAACAGGGATATCACAATGAGCAGTTCTTC. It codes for CATSGEQGYHNEQFF.

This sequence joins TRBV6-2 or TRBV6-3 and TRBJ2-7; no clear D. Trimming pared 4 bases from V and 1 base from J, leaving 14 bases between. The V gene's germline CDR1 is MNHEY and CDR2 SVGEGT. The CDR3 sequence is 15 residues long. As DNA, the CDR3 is TGTGCCAGCAGTTCTCTGGAGTCTGTTTCCTACGAGCAGTACTTC. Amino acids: CASSSLESVSYEQYF.

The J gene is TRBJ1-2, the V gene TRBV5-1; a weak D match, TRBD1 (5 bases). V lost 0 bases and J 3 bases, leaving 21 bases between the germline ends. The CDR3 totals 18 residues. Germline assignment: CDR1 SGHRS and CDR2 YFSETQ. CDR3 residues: CASSLVAGHFTLDYGYTF. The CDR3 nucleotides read TGCGCCAGCAGCTTGGTGGCAGGGCATTTTACGTTGGACTATGGCTACACCTTC.

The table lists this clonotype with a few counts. Written as DNA, the CDR3 is TGTGCCAGCAGTTTCCAACCTAGCGGGGGGCTCTCCTACGAGCAGTACTTC. It specifies CASSFQPSGGLSYEQYF. This rearrangement joins TRBV27 to TRBJ2-7, with 11 positions matching TRBD2. Trimming removed 3 bases from V and 0 bases from J; junction bases left unmatched: 7. Germline V gene data show CDR1 as MNHEY and CDR2 as SMNVEV (reference sequence). The CDR3 runs to 17 residues.

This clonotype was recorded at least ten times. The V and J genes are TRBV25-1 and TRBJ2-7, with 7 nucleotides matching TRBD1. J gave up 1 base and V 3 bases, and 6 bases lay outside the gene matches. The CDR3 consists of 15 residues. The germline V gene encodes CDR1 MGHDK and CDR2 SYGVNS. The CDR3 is CASSEGAGGSYEQYF. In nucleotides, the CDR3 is TGTGCCAGCAGTGAGGGGGCAGGGGGTTCCTACGAGCAGTACTTC.

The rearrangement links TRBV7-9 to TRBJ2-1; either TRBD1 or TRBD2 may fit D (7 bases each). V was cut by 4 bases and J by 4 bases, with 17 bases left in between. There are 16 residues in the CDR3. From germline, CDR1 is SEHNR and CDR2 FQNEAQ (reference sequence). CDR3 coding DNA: TGTGCCAGCAGCTCCGTGAGCGGGACAGATTACAATGAGCAGTTCTTC. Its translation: CASSSVSGTDYNEQFF.

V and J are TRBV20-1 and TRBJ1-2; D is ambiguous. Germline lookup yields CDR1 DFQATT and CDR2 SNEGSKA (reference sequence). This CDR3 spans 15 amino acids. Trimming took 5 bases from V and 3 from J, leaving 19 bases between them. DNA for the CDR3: TGCAGTGCTGACTTCCCCCGGGCGCCAGACTATGGCTACACCTTC. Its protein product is CSADFPRAPDYGYTF.

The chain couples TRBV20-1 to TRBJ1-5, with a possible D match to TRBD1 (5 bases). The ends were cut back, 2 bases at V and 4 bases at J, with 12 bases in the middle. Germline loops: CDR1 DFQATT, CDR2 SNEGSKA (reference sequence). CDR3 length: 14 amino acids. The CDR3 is CSARRGGANQPQHF. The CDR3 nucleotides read TGCAGTGCTAGACGCGGAGGGGCTAATCAGCCCCAGCATTTT.

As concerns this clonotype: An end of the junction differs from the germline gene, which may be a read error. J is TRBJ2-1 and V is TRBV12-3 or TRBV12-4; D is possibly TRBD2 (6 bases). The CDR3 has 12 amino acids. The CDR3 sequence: CACSLGGNEQFF. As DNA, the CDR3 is TGTGCCTGCAGCCTGGGGGGTAATGAGCAGTTCTTC.

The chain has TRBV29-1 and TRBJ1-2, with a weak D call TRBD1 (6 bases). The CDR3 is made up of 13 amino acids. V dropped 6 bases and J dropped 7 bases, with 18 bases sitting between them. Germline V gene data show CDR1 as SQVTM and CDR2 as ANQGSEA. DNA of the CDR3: TGCAGCGTGGAGGGGGGGACCTCGGCTGGCTACACCTTC. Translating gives CSVEGGTSAGYTF.

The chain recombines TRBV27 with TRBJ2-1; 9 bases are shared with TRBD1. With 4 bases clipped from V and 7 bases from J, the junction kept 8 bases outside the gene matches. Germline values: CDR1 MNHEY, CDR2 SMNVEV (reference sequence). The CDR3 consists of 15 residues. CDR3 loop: CASSWGTGYGNEQFF. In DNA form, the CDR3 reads TGTGCCAGCAGTTGGGGGACAGGGTACGGAAATGAGCAGTTCTTC.

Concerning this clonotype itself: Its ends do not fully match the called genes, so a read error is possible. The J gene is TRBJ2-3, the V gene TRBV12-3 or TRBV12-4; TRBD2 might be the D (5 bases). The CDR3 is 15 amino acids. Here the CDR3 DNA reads TGTGCCAGCAGGGGGTCACTAGGGCGCACGGATACGCAGTATTTT. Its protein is CASRGSLGRTDTQYF.

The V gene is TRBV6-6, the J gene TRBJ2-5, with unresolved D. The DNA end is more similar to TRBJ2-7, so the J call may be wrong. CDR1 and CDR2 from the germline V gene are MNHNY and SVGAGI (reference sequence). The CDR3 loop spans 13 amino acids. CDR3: CASSYFLFDEQYF. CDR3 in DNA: TGTGCCAGCAGTTACTTCCTGTTCGACGAGCAGTACTTC.

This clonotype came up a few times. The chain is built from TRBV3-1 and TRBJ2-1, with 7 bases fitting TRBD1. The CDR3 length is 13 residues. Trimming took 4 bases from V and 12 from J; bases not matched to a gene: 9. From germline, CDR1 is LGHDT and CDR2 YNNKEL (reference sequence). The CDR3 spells CASSLRQGSRQFF. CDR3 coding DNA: TGTGCCAGCAGCCTACGACAGGGTTCCCGGCAGTTCTTC.

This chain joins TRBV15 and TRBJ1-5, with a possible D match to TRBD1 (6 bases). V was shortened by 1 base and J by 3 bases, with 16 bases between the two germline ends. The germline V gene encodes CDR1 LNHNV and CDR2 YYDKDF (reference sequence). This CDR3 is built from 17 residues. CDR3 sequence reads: CATSRVAGQVLNQPQHF. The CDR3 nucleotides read TGTGCCACCAGCAGAGTGGCGGGACAAGTCCTCAATCAGCCCCAGCATTTT.

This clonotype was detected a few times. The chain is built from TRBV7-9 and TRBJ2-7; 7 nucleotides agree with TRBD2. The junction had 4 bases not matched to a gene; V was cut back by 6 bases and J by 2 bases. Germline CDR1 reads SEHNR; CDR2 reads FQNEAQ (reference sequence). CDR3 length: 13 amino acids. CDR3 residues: CASSTGLTYEQYF. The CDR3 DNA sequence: TGTGCCAGCAGTACGGGACTAACCTACGAGCAGTACTTC. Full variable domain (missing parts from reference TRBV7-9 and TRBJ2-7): DTGVSQNPRHKITKRGQNVTFRCDPISEHNRLYWYRQTLGQGPEFLTYFQNEAQLEKSRLLSDRFSAERPKGSFSTLEIQRTEQGDSAMYLCASSTGLTYEQYFGPGTRLTVT.

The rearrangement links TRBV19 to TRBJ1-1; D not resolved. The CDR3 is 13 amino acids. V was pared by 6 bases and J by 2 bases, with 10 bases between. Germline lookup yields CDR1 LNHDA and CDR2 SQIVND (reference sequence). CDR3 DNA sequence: TGTGCCAGTAGGATATCGGGAAACACTGAAGCTTTCTTT. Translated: CASRISGNTEAFF.

CDR3 sequence (DNA): TGTGCCAGCAGCCAAGATGGGACTAATCAGCCCCAGCATTTT. Protein product: CASSQDGTNQPQHF. This rearrangement joins TRBV4-2 to TRBJ1-5, with a possible D match to TRBD1 (5 bases). Deletions cut 0 bases from V and 4 bases from J, with 7 bases between. Germline V lookup: CDR1 LGHNA, CDR2 YNFKEQ. There are 14 residues in the CDR3.

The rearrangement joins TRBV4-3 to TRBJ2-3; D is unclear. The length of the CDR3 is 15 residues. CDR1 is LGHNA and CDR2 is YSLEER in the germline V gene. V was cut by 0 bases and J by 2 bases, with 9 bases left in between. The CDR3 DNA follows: TGCGCCAGCAGCCAAGATAACGGGCCCACAGATACGCAGTATTTT. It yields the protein CASSQDNGPTDTQYF.

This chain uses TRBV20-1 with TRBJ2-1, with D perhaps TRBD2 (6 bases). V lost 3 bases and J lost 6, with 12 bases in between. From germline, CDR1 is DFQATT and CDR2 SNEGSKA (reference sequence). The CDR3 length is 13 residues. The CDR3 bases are TGCAGTGCTAGCGCGGGACTCGTCAATGAGCAGTTCTTC. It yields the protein CSASAGLVNEQFF.